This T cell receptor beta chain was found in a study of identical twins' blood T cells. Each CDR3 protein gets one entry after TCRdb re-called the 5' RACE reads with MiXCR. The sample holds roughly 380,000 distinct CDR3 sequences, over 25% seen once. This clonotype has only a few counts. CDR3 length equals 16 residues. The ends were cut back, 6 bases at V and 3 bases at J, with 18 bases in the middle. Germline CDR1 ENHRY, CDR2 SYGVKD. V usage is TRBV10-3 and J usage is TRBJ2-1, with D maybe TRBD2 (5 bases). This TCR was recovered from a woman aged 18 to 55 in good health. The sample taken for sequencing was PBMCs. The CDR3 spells CAIRALAGLYYNEQFF. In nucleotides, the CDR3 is TGTGCCATCAGAGCCCTAGCAGGCTTATACTACAATGAGCAGTTCTTC.